The sequence of this T cell receptor beta chain was determined in a study of OX40 agonist ivuxolimab in advanced cancers. Sequencing used immunoSEQ multiplex PCR; TCRdb keeps in-frame clones, though not all of them. Of about 130,000 clones listed, approximately 90% are singletons. The J segment lost 6 bases and the V segment lost 5 bases, leaving 9 bases of the junction unmatched. CDR3 length: 15 amino acids. Germline values: CDR1 SGHAT, CDR2 FQNNGV. The chain combines TRBV11-2 with TRBJ1-4; 7 nucleotides line up with TRBD1. The receptor comes from an adult with an advanced solid tumor such as melanoma, head and neck, liver or kidney cancer. The sample consisted of CD4+ or CD8+ T cells sorted from blood, taken in a trial of the OX40 agonist ivuxolimab. CDR3: CASSTFQGGDEKLFF. Written as DNA, the CDR3 is TGTGCCAGCAGCACCTTTCAGGGGGGGGATGAAAAACTGTTTTTT.